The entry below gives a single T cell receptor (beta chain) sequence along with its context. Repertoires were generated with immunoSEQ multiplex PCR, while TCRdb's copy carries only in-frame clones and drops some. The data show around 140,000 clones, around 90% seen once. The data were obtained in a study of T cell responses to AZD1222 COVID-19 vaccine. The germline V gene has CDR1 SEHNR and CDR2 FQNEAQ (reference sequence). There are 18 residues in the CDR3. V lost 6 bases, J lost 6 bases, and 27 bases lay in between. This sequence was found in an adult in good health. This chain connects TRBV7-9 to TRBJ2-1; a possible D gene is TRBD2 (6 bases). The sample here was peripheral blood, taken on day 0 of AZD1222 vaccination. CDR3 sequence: CASRPKWRLAGTFNEQFF. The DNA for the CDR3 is TGTGCCAGCAGACCTAAGTGGAGGCTCGCGGGAACTTTCAATGAGCAGTTCTTC.